The 20 T cell receptor beta chains presented below share a single source sample, sequenced in a study of T cell changes during pregnancy in multiple sclerosis. The method was immunoSEQ multiplex PCR; TCRdb's version includes in-frame clones alone and lacks a portion of them. The data show about 51,000 clones, 93% seen once. Sequencing was performed on peripheral blood, taken in the second trimester of pregnancy. Source of these receptors: a female donor with multiple sclerosis, enrolled in a pregnancy study.

The chain links TRBV15 to TRBJ2-1; TRBD2 is a possible D gene (5 bases). The germline V gene has CDR1 LNHNV and CDR2 YYDKDF (reference sequence). The CDR3 consists of 18 residues. The V gene lost 0 bases and the J gene lost 4 bases, with 19 bases spanning the gap. The CDR3 loop is CATSRDTGSDGLYNEQFF. The CDR3 nucleotides read TGTGCCACCAGCAGAGATACGGGGTCGGACGGATTATACAATGAGCAGTTCTTC.

Worth noting for this clone: Germline is not matched at one junction end, which may reflect a read error. The chain joins TRBV7-7 to TRBJ2-3; 8 bases agree with TRBD1. Germline V CDR1 and CDR2: SSHAT, FNYEAQ (reference sequence). CDR3 length equals 14 residues. The CDR3 DNA sequence: TGTGCTAGCAGCTCGGACAGGGTAGGAGATACGCAGTATTTT. It encodes CASSSDRVGDTQYF.

This chain connects TRBV6-5 to TRBJ1-5; TRBD1 is a possible D gene (5 bases). The CDR3 is made up of 15 amino acids. The V gene's germline CDR1 is MNHEY and CDR2 SVGAGI. V was pared by 2 bases and J by 7 bases, with 15 bases between. The CDR3 coding sequence is TGTGCCAGCAGTTACAGGGGCGAAGGGAACCAGCCCCAGCATTTT. This encodes CASSYRGEGNQPQHF.

V and J are TRBV11-1 and TRBJ2-7; 11 nucleotides match TRBD1. CDR3 length: 16 residues. Germline V gene sequence: CDR1 SGHAT, CDR2 FQDESV (reference sequence). V gave up 5 bases and J gave up 3 bases; unmatched junction bases: 9. This chain's CDR3 is CASSTDRDRGFYEQYF. CDR3 DNA: TGTGCCAGCAGCACGGACCGGGACAGGGGGTTCTACGAGCAGTACTTC.

The chain couples TRBV7-2 to TRBJ2-1, with 11 bases that match TRBD2. Trimming cost V 5 bases and J 9 bases; bases outside gene matches: 9. Germline V gives CDR1 SGHTA, CDR2 FQGNSA. The CDR3 contains 15 residues. This CDR3 reads CASSPRLAGKLEQFF. The CDR3 DNA sequence: TGTGCCAGCAGCCCTCGACTAGCGGGAAAACTTGAGCAGTTCTTC.

This chain connects TRBV6-1 to TRBJ2-1; 8 nucleotides align to TRBD1. The germline CDR1 and CDR2 sequences are MNHNS and SASEGT. With 10 bases clipped from V and 0 bases from J, the junction kept 5 bases outside the gene matches. The CDR3 has 14 residues. For the CDR3, the DNA is TGTGCCACGTGGACAGGGAGCTCCTACAATGAGCAGTTCTTC. Translation gives CATWTGSSYNEQFF.

V usage is TRBV7-9 and J usage is TRBJ2-7; D perhaps matches TRBD2 (6 bases). Germline V gene data show CDR1 as SEHNR and CDR2 as FQNEAQ (reference sequence). Trimming stripped 5 bases from V and 6 bases from J, with 14 bases between. This CDR3 contains 13 residues. The CDR3 DNA reads TGTGCCAGCAGCCAGACTAGTGTGGGCGAGCAGTACTTC. Translated, it gives CASSQTSVGEQYF.

The chain links TRBV29-1 to TRBJ2-7, with D perhaps matching TRBD1 (6 bases). Germline V gene sequence: CDR1 SQVTM, CDR2 ANQGSEA. The CDR3 extends over 13 amino acids. The germline V and J ends were trimmed by 4 bases and 5 bases, with 15 bases remaining between them. This chain's CDR3 is CSVVQDSIHEQYF. The CDR3 DNA is TGCAGCGTTGTACAGGACAGTATCCACGAGCAGTACTTC.

The rearrangement uses TRBV4-3 and TRBJ2-1, with TRBD1 identical over 7 bases. CDR3 length: 15 amino acids. After removal of 3 bases from V and 4 bases from J, the junction contained 6 bases not matched to a gene. CDR1 is LGHNA, CDR2 YSLEER, per germline. The CDR3 nucleotides read TGCGCCAGCAGCCAGCGAACAGGGGAATACAATGAGCAGTTCTTC. Encoded protein: CASSQRTGEYNEQFF.

This chain joins TRBV4-1 and TRBJ2-5, with 9 positions matching TRBD2. V trimming: 2 bases; J trimming: 3 bases; junction bases outside the gene matches: 4. CDR3 size: 15 residues. CDR1 is MGHRA and CDR2 is YSYEKL in the germline V gene. The CDR3 DNA sequence: TGCGCCAGCAGCCAACCGACTAGCGGCAAAGAGACCCAGTACTTC. This translates into CASSQPTSGKETQYF.

CDR3 residues: CASSLAGGSDYTF. The CDR3, as DNA: TGTGCCAGCAGCTTGGCAGGGGGCTCTGACTACACCTTC. The genes are TRBV7-2 and TRBJ1-2; 8 positions match TRBD1. This CDR3 has 13 residues. The V and J ends lost 3 bases and 10 bases, in that order; junction bases with no gene match: 7. Germline V gene data show CDR1 as SGHTA and CDR2 as FQGNSA.

This sequence joins TRBV28 and TRBJ2-2; 8 positions agree with TRBD1. Germline CDR1 MDHEN, CDR2 SYDVKM. V lost 6 bases and J lost 4; bases outside the gene matches: 10. This CDR3 has 16 amino acids. The CDR3 DNA follows: TGTGCCAGCAGGACTAACGACAGGGGTAGCACCGGGGAGCTGTTTTTT. It encodes CASRTNDRGSTGELFF.

The chain joins TRBV14 to TRBJ2-7; unclear D gene. The CDR3 length is 14 residues. Germline V gene sequence: CDR1 SGHDN, CDR2 FVKESK. Trimming shortened V by 4 bases and J by 0 bases, and 10 bases separated the two germline ends. The CDR3 loop reads CASSLIYNSYEQYF. The CDR3 nucleotides are TGTGCCAGCAGCCTTATTTATAACTCCTACGAGCAGTACTTC.

The J gene is TRBJ2-1, the V gene TRBV19; D ambiguous. Looked up from germline, CDR1 is LNHDA and CDR2 is SQIVND (reference sequence). V was pared by 8 bases and J by 5 bases, with 10 bases between. CDR3 length: 12 residues. The CDR3 here is CASWPGHNEQFF. The DNA of the CDR3 is TGTGCCAGTTGGCCAGGTCACAATGAGCAGTTCTTC.

V gene TRBV5-1 combines with J gene TRBJ2-7; 10 bases match TRBD1. CDR3 length: 14 amino acids. V gave up 7 bases and J gave up 3 bases; unmatched junction bases: 7. Germline V gives CDR1 SGHRS, CDR2 YFSETQ. This CDR3 reads CASGPGQGLYEQYF. In DNA form, the CDR3 reads TGCGCCAGCGGACCGGGACAGGGGCTCTACGAGCAGTACTTC.

The chain combines TRBV18 with TRBJ1-5, with 7 bases matching TRBD1. V dropped 3 bases and J dropped 3; count of bases not matched to a gene: 5. Per germline, CDR1 KGHSH and CDR2 LQKENI. CDR3 length: 15 amino acids. The CDR3 DNA reads TGTGCCAGCTCACCGGGACAGCTAATCAATCAGCCCCAGCATTTT. Encoded protein: CASSPGQLINQPQHF.

This clone has only one observation. V is TRBV6-1 and J is TRBJ2-7, with a possible D match to TRBD1 (5 bases). V lost 2 bases and J 6 bases, leaving 17 bases between the germline ends. The CDR3 covers 15 residues. Germline CDR1 reads MNHNS; CDR2 reads SASEGT. CDR3: CASSEQAAEGVEQYF. In DNA, the CDR3 is TGTGCCAGCAGTGAACAGGCCGCGGAAGGGGTCGAGCAGTACTTC.

This rearrangement joins TRBV29-1 to TRBJ2-7; a weak D match, TRBD2 (5 bases). The CDR3 length is 12 residues. Germline CDR1 SQVTM, CDR2 ANQGSEA. Trimming removed 5 bases at V and 1 base at J, with 9 bases between. CDR3 protein: CSVLVASYEQYF. The CDR3 DNA reads TGCAGCGTTCTAGTAGCGTCCTACGAGCAGTACTTC.

This chain links TRBV5-1 with TRBJ2-7; TRBD2 aligns across 10 bases. J was trimmed by 2 bases and V by 4 bases; bases with no gene match: 12. Germline CDR1 SGHRS, CDR2 YFSETQ. The CDR3 has 17 residues. The CDR3 DNA reads TGCGCCAGCAGCCCGGGGACTAGCGCGATTGTTACCTACGAGCAGTACTTC. Residues: CASSPGTSAIVTYEQYF. The variable domain in full, with the rest retrieved from reference TRBV5-1 and TRBJ2-7, is KAGVTQTPRYLIKTRGQQVTLSCSPISGHRSVSWYQQTPGQGLQFLFEYFSETQRNKGNFPGRFSGRQFSNSRSEMNVSTLELGDSALYLCASSPGTSAIVTYEQYFGPGTRLTVT.

The chain combines TRBV16 with TRBJ2-7; D is uncertain. The CDR3 length is 14 residues. Between the trimmed V and J ends, which lost 2 bases and 2 bases, there was a span of 10 bases. CDR1 is KGHSY and CDR2 is FQNENV in the germline V gene. CDR3: CASSQAVYTYEQYF. The CDR3 DNA is TGTGCCAGCAGCCAAGCAGTGTACACCTACGAGCAGTACTTC.